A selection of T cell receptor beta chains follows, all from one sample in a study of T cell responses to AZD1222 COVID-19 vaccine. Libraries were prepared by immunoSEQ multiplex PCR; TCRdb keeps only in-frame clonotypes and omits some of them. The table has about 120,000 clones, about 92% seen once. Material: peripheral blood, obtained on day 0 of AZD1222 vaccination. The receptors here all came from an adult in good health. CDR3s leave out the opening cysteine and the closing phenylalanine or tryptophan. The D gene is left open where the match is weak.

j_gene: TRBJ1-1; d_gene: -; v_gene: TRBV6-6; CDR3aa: ASHPGILVTEAF
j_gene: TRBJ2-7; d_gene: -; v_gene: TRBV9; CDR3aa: ATLPTPYEQY
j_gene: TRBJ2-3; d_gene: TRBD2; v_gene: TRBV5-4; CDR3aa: ASSSRGLAGTDTQY
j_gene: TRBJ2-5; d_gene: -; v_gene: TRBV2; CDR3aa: ASSGEGGTMETQY
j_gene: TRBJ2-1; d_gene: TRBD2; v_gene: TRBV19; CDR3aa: ASKREGPRYNEQF
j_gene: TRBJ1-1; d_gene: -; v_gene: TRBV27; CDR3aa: ASRVTE
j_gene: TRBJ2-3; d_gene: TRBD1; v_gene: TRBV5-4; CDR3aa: ASSFWDRAES
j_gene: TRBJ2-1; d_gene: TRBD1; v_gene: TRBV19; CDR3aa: ASSIDRSGGNEQF
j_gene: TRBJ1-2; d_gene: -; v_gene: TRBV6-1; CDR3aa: ASSELETDVNYGYT
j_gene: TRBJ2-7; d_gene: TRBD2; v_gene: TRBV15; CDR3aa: ATSPTLAGGYEQY
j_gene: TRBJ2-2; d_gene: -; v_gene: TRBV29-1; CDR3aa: SVETGLTGELF
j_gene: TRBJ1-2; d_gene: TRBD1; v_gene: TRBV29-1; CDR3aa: SVWTGHGYT
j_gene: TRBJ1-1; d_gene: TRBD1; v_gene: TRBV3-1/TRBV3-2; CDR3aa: ASSQVLQGTTEAF
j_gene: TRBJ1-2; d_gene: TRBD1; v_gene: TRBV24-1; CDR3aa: ATSDWTGGYT
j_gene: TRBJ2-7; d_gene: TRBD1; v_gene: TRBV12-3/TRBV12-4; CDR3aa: ASLDRGSGEQY
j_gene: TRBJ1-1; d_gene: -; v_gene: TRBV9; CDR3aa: ASSVGGRTEAF
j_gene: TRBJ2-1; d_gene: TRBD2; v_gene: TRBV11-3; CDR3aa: ASSLTSGLYNEQF
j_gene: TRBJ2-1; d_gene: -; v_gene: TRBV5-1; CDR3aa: ASSLAADPQF
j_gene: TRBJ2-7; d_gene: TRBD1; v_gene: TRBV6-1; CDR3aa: ASSEDRGYEQY
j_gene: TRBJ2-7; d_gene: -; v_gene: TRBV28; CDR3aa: ASTLGGYEQY
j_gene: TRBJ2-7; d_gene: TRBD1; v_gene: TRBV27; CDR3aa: ASSLSPRQGVGEQY
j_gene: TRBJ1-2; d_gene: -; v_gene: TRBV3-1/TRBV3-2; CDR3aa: ASSQDAGSNYGYT
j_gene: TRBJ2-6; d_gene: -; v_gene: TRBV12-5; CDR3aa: ASGPSGANVLT
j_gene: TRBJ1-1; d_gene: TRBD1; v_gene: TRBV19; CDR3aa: ASSSRDRGNTEAF
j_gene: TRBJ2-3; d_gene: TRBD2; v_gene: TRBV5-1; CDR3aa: ASSFETGGLAEQY
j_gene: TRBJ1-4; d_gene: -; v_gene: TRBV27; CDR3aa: ASSPAVLNEKLF
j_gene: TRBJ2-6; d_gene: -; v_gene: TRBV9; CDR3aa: ASSVVGSGANVLT
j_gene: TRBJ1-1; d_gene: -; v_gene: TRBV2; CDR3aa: ASTLTGRDTEAF
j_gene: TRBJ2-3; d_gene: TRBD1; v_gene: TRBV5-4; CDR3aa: ASSPGTGVGTDTQY
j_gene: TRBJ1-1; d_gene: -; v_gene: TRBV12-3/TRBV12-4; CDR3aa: ASSLYLNTEAF
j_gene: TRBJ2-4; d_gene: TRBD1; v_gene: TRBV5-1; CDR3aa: ASSLPGTGAKNIQY
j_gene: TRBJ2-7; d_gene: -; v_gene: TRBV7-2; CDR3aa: ASSVYRVYEQY
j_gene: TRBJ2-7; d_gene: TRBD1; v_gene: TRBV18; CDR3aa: ASSPGTGSYEQY
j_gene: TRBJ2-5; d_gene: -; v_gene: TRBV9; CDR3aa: ASSVGSSIQETQY
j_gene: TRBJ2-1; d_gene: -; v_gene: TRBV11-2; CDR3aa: ASSLRGVERGENEQF
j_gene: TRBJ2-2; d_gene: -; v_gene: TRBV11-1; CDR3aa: ASSFVGGITGELF
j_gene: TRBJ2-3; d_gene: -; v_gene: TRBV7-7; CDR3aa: ASSSSPGNADTQY
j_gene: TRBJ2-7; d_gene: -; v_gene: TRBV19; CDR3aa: ASSRDISSYEQY
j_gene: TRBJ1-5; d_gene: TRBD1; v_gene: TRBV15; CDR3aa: ATSPRQGNTQPQH
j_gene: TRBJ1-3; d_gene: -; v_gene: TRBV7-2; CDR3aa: ASSLGTGNTIY
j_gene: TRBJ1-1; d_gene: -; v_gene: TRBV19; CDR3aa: ASIGRANTEAF
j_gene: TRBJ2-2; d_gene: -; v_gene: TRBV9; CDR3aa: ASSVGGRTGELF
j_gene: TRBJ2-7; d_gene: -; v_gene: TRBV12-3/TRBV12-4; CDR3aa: ASSSMWYEQY
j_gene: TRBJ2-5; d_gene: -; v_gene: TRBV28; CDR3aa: ASSLGGEGETQY
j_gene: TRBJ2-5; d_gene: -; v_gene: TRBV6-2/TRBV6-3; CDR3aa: ASSYLMGTVLPQY